Listed here is a single TCR beta chain. This entry is derived from a study of T cell responses to AZD1222 COVID-19 vaccine. Here immunoSEQ multiplex PCR was the method, and the copy in TCRdb shows in-frame clones only, minus some. The table includes under 50,000 clones, around 90% detected once. Trimming took 2 bases from V and 2 from J, leaving 6 bases between them. CDR1 and CDR2 (germline): SNHLY, FYNNEI. This CDR3 is built from 13 residues. Specimen: peripheral blood, collected 28 days after the second dose of the MenACWY control vaccine. The clonotype originates from an adult who received the MenACWY meningococcal vaccine as a control. This sequence joins TRBV2 and TRBJ1-2, with no clear D. The CDR3 DNA is TGTGCCAGCAGTGAATTTGTGAACTATGGCTACACCTTC. Protein sequence: CASSEFVNYGYTF.